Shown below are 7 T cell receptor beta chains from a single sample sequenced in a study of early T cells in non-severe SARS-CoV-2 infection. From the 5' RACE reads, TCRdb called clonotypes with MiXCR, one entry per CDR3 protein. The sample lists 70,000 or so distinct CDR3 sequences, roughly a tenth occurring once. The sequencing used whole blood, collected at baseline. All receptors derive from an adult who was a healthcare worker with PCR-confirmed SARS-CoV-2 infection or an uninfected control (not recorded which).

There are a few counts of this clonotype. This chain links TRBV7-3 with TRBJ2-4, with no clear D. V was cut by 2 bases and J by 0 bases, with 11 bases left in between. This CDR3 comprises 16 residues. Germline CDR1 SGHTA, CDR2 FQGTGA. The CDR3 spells CASSLLMALAKNIQYF. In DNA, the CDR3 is TGTGCCAGCAGCTTACTGATGGCTCTAGCCAAAAACATTCAGTACTTC. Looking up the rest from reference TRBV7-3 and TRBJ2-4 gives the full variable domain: GAGVSQTPSNKVTEKGKYVELRCDPISGHTALYWYRQSLGQGPEFLIYFQGTGAADDSGLPNDRFFAVRPEGSVSTLKIQRTERGDSAVYLCASSLLMALAKNIQYFGAGTRLSVL.

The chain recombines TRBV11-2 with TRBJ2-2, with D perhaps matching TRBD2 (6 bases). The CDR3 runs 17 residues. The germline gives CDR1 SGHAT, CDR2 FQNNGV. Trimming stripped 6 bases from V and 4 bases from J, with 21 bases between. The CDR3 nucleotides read TGTGCCAGCAGTCTTACCTCGGTGGGGAGGACCACCGGGGAGCTGTTTTTT. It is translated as CASSLTSVGRTTGELFF.

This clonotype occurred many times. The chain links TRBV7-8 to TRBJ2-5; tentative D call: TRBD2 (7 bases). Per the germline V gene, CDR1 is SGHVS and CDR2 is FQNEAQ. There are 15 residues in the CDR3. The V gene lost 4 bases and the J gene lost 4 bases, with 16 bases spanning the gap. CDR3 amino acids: CASSSTRGGGETQYF. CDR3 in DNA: TGTGCCAGCAGCTCCACAAGGGGGGGAGGAGAGACCCAGTACTTC.

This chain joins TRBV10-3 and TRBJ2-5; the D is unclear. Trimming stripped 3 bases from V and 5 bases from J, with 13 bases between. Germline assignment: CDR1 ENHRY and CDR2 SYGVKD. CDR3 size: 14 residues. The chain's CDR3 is CAISEDPGPETQYF. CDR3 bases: TGTGCCATCAGTGAAGATCCCGGCCCGGAGACCCAGTACTTC.

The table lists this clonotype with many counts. DNA for the CDR3: TGTGCCAGCAGTTACCAGGTCTCCATTGGGAATGAAGCTTTCTTT. Its translation: CASSYQVSIGNEAFF. The J gene is TRBJ1-1, the V gene TRBV6-5; D gene unclear. Germline values: CDR1 MNHEY, CDR2 SVGAGI. The CDR3 spans 15 residues. V dropped 2 bases and J dropped 7 bases, with 17 bases sitting between them.

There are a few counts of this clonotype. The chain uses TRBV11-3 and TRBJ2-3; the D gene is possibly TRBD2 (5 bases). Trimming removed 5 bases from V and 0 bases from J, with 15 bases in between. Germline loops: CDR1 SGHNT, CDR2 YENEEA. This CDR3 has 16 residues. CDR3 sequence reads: CASSTRGYGSTDTQYF. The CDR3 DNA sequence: TGTGCCAGCAGCACCCGGGGTTACGGTAGCACAGATACGCAGTATTTT.

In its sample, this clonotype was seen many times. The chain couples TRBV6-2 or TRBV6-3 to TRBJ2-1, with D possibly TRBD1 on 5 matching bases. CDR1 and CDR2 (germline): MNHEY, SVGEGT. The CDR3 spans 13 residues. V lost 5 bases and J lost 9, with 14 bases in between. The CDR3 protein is CASSATRVSEQFF. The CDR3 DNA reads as TGTGCCAGCAGTGCGACCAGGGTTAGTGAGCAGTTCTTC.